The entry below describes one TCR beta chain. The data stem from a study of control samples from healthy donors and cancer patients. Profiled with immunoSEQ multiplex PCR; TCRdb holds only in-frame clones, not every one. This table holds some 140,000 clones, 85% to 95% found once. Trimming took off 0 bases at V and 7 bases at J, with 13 bases between the two ends. This CDR3 has 14 residues. Looked up from germline, CDR1 is SGDLS and CDR2 is YYNGEE. The receptor was isolated from a man in his sixties with colorectal cancer. Sequenced sample: PBMCs. The V gene is TRBV9, the J gene TRBJ1-2, with TRBD1 as a possible D gene (6 bases). Here the CDR3 DNA reads TGTGCCAGCAGCGTAGTGAACAGGGCGGGTGGCTACACCTTC. Translation gives CASSVVNRAGGYTF.